This T cell receptor beta chain is drawn from a study of shared clonotypes between healthy human individuals. Deep was the level used in running the assay. TCRdb's table, derived via immunoSEQ multiplex PCR, lists solely in-frame clones and lacks some. The sample holds 2 million to 2.5 million clones, roughly 95% seen once. Germline-derived CDR1 and CDR2 are SEHNR and FQNEAQ (reference sequence). This CDR3 region has 11 residues. Trimming shortened V by 6 bases and J by 3 bases, and 4 bases separated the two germline ends. With regard to this clone: This same CDR3 is encoded by further DNA sequences in the sample.

The chain uses TRBV7-9 and TRBJ2-3; no definite D call. The sequenced material came from naive CD4+ T cells sorted from blood. The subset was: CD45RA+ positively selected. The origin of this receptor is a man younger than 35 in good health. CDR3 sequence: CASSRTDTQYF. The CDR3 DNA reads TGTGCCAGCAGTAGAACAGATACGCAGTATTTT.